Shown below are 5 T cell receptor beta chains from a single sample sequenced in a study of identical twins. MiXCR, run by TCRdb on the 5' RACE reads, gives a single entry per CDR3 protein. This sample has about 920,000 distinct CDR3 sequences, with roughly an eighth found just once. The same specimen was also included in a second study, on yellow fever vaccine responses in identical twins.

Specimen: PBMCs. The origin of the receptors is a young woman in good health.

About this clonotype itself: A much bigger clone sits one base away, suggesting this may be a read error. The chain joins TRBV24-1 to TRBJ2-5, with unresolved D. CDR1 KGHDR and CDR2 SFDVKD come from the germline V gene. This CDR3 has 11 amino acids. The CDR3 loop is CATSDIETLYF. The CDR3 DNA reads as TGTGCCACCAGTGATATAGAGACCCTGTACTTC.

CDR3 protein: CASSSLTNEQYF. The CDR3 coding sequence is TGTGCCAGCAGCTCCCTAACGAACGAGCAGTACTTC. The J gene is TRBJ2-7, the V gene TRBV7-2, with D unresolved. V shed 4 bases and J shed 5 bases, with 9 bases lying between them. This CDR3 has 12 amino acids. Per the germline V gene, CDR1 is SGHTA and CDR2 is FQGNSA.

The rearrangement joins TRBV2 to TRBJ2-5, with D perhaps TRBD1 or TRBD2 (5 bases each). The germline CDR1 and CDR2 sequences are SNHLY and FYNNEI. The CDR3 is 16 residues long. Trimming shortened V by 8 bases and J by 5 bases, and 24 bases separated the two germline ends. The CDR3 sequence: CASQRGRESMGETQYF. In DNA, the CDR3 is TGTGCCAGCCAGAGGGGTCGGGAATCAATGGGGGAGACCCAGTACTTC.

In its sample, this clonotype was seen a few times. J is TRBJ2-7 and V is TRBV7-6; D may be TRBD1 (5 bases). Trimming took off 1 base at V and 6 bases at J, with 10 bases between the two ends. This CDR3 has 13 amino acids. Germline V gene data show CDR1 as SGHVS and CDR2 as FNYEAQ. In nucleotides, the CDR3 is TGTGCCAGCAGCTTAGATGCAGGGCTCGAGCAGTACGTC. The encoded protein is CASSLDAGLEQYV.

This clonotype has a count of ten or more. The V call is TRBV6-1, the J call TRBJ2-1, with 11 bases aligning to TRBD2. The germline V gene has CDR1 MNHNS and CDR2 SASEGT. J was trimmed by 5 bases and V by 6 bases; bases with no gene match: 3. The CDR3 has 14 residues. The CDR3 loop reads CASRPGLADNEQFF. The CDR3 DNA reads as TGTGCCAGCAGGCCGGGACTAGCGGACAATGAGCAGTTCTTC.